These 29 T cell receptor beta chains came from one sample sequenced in a study of T cell repertoires in cytomegalovirus infection. Via MiXCR, TCRdb re-called the reads, giving one row per CDR3 protein. The table shows some 150,000 distinct CDR3 sequences, with about 32% occurring only once. The antigens of these receptors remain unknown. Specimen: CD8+ T cells from cultured PBMCs, collected from culture after CMV antigen stimulation. The receptors were sampled from a human donor in good health (CMV status not recorded). Some clones in this sample may be carry-over from other donors' samples.

This clonotype was observed a handful of times. The chain combines TRBV7-9 with TRBJ1-2, with 7 bases fitting TRBD1. Germline lookup yields CDR1 SEHNR and CDR2 FQNEAQ (reference sequence). Trimming at V came to 1 base and at J to 2 bases, leaving 7 bases not matched to a gene. The CDR3 loop spans 16 amino acids. The CDR3 DNA follows: TGTGCCAGCAGCTTAGTGAGGGGGCGCAAAAACTATGGCTACACCTTC. Its protein product is CASSLVRGRKNYGYTF. Together with reference TRBV7-9 and TRBJ1-2, the CDR3 gives the full variable domain: DTGVSQNPRHKITKRGQNVTFRCDPISEHNRLYWYRQTLGQGPEFLTYFQNEAQLEKSRLLSDRFSAERPKGSFSTLEIQRTEQGDSAMYLCASSLVRGRKNYGYTFGSGTRLTVV.

V and J are TRBV20-1 and TRBJ2-7; D not resolved. V was clipped by 0 bases and J by 6 bases, with 18 bases between them. The length of the CDR3 is 15 residues. Germline V gene lookup returns CDR1 DFQATT and CDR2 SNEGSKA (reference sequence). CDR3 sequence (DNA): TGCAGTGCTAGAGATGTTCGGCGTCATCTGGGCGAGCAGTACTTC. Protein: CSARDVRRHLGEQYF.

This clonotype was seen only a few times. The chain employs TRBV2 and TRBJ2-7; no clear D. Germline V gives CDR1 SNHLY, CDR2 FYNNEI. The CDR3 has 13 residues. V lost 4 bases, J lost 4 bases, and 11 bases lay in between. CDR3 in amino acids: CASSGPDGYEQYF. Written as DNA, the CDR3 is TGTGCCAGCAGTGGGCCGGACGGATACGAGCAGTACTTC.

This clonotype occurred a few times. J is TRBJ1-6 and V is TRBV5-5; maybe TRBD1 (5 bases). V was shortened by 2 bases and J by 7 bases, with 10 bases between the two germline ends. Per the germline V gene, CDR1 is SGHKS and CDR2 is YYEKEE (reference sequence). The CDR3 contains 14 residues. The CDR3 is CASSFGQGNSPLHF. The DNA of the CDR3 is TGTGCCAGCAGCTTCGGTCAGGGAAATTCACCCCTCCACTTT. Full variable domain (outside the CDR3, taken from reference TRBV5-5 and TRBJ1-6): DAGVTQSPTHLIKTRGQQVTLRCSPISGHKSVSWYQQVLGQGPQFIFQYYEKEERGRGNFPDRFSARQFPNYSSELNVNALLLGDSALYLCASSFGQGNSPLHFGNGTRLTVT.

V and J are TRBV6-6 and TRBJ2-7; 11 nucleotides match TRBD1. CDR1 is MNHNY, CDR2 SVGAGI, per germline (reference sequence). V was pared by 5 bases and J by 2 bases, with 8 bases of the junction left unmatched. The CDR3 runs 16 residues. CDR3: CASSQRGTGGAYEQYF. The CDR3 DNA reads as TGTGCCAGCAGTCAACGGGGGACAGGGGGTGCCTACGAGCAGTACTTC.

This clonotype has just a few counts. The rearrangement joins TRBV6-2 or TRBV6-3 to TRBJ1-5; 7 bases are shared with TRBD1. Trimming removed 0 bases from V and 5 bases from J; junction bases left unmatched: 7. Per germline, CDR1 MNHEY and CDR2 SVGEGT. This CDR3 region has 16 residues. In DNA form, the CDR3 reads TGTGCCAGCAGTTACTCGAATAGGGGGCTTGATCAGCCCCAGCATTTT. This gives the protein CASSYSNRGLDQPQHF.

In its sample, this clonotype was seen many times. The chain joins TRBV11-2 to TRBJ2-1, with 11 bases fitting TRBD2. Germline values: CDR1 SGHAT, CDR2 FQNNGV. The V segment lost 5 bases and the J segment 7 bases; nucleotides outside the gene matches: 7. CDR3 size: 15 residues. CDR3 nucleotides: TGTGCCAGCAGCCACGGGACTAGCGGTTTGAATGAGCAGTTCTTC. Its protein is CASSHGTSGLNEQFF.

The chain carries TRBV16 and TRBJ2-3, with D perhaps matching TRBD2 (5 bases). The CDR3 is 15 amino acids. Germline V gene lookup returns CDR1 KGHSY and CDR2 FQNENV. V lost 3 bases and J lost 3, with 13 bases in between. The DNA of the CDR3 is TGTGCCAGCAGCCAGCCCGACACTAGGACAGATACGCAGTATTTT. Amino acids: CASSQPDTRTDTQYF.

The V gene is TRBV7-9, the J gene TRBJ2-1; D is perhaps TRBD1 (8 bases). Germline V lookup: CDR1 SEHNR, CDR2 FQNEAQ (reference sequence). This CDR3 is built from 13 residues. V was cut by 9 bases and J by 4 bases, with 13 bases left in between. The CDR3, as DNA: TGTGCCAGTGGACAGGGAGGGTACAATGAGCAGTTCTTC. Protein sequence: CASGQGGYNEQFF.

The rearrangement joins TRBV25-1 to TRBJ2-7; 9 positions agree with TRBD1. The CDR3 is made up of 17 amino acids. Trimming at V came to 3 bases and at J to 5 bases, leaving 14 bases not matched to a gene. Per the germline V gene, CDR1 is MGHDK and CDR2 is SYGVNS. The CDR3 region is CASSDWATGQGLDEQYF. CDR3 coding DNA: TGTGCCAGCAGTGACTGGGCCACGGGACAGGGACTCGACGAGCAGTACTTC.

The CDR3 loop is CASRMRSGTVYGDEQFF. CDR3 DNA sequence: TGTGCCAGCAGAATGCGATCCGGGACAGTATATGGGGATGAGCAGTTCTTC. The V call is TRBV12-3 or TRBV12-4, the J call TRBJ2-1; TRBD1 agrees at 7 bases. The CDR3 contains 17 residues. After removal of 6 bases from V and 8 bases from J, the junction contained 19 bases not matched to a gene.

The chain couples TRBV2 to TRBJ2-7, with 7 bases identical to TRBD1. V shed 3 bases, J shed 1 base, and the junction held 3 bases outside the gene matches. The CDR3 is 14 amino acids. CDR1 is SNHLY, CDR2 FYNNEI, per germline. The CDR3: CASSDEGASYEQYF. The CDR3 coding sequence is TGTGCCAGCAGTGATGAGGGGGCGTCCTACGAGCAGTACTTC.

Concerning this clonotype: A much larger clonotype is one base distant, so this may be a read error. The chain is built from TRBV12-5 and TRBJ2-7, with TRBD2 identical over 10 bases. Germline CDR1 LGHNT, CDR2 FRNRAP. This CDR3 contains 15 residues. This chain's CDR3 is CVSGSGLAVSYEQYF. The CDR3 region has the DNA TGTGTTAGTGGTTCCGGACTAGCGGTATCCTACGAGCAGTACTTC. The variable domain in full, with the rest retrieved from reference TRBV12-5 and TRBJ2-7, is DARVTQTPRHKVTEMGQEVTMRCQPILGHNTVFWYRQTMMQGLELLAYFRNRAPLDDSGMPKDRFSAEMPDATLATLKIQPSEPRDSAVYFCVSGSGLAVSYEQYFGPGTRLTVT.

This clonotype was counted only a few times. The V gene is TRBV7-9, the J gene TRBJ2-7, with D tentatively TRBD1 or TRBD2 (5 bases each). Deletions cut 3 bases from V and 2 bases from J, with 11 bases between. CDR1 is SEHNR and CDR2 is FQNEAQ in the germline V gene (reference sequence). The CDR3 runs 14 residues. This chain's CDR3 is CASSFGHGAYEQYF. The CDR3 DNA is TGTGCCAGCAGCTTCGGACACGGGGCCTACGAGCAGTACTTC.

This chain joins TRBV6-1 and TRBJ2-1, with D unclear. Germline V gene data show CDR1 as MNHNS and CDR2 as SASEGT. The CDR3 has 14 residues. Deletions cut 2 bases from V and 4 bases from J, with 9 bases between. The CDR3 loop is CASSESPTYNEQFF. CDR3 nucleotide sequence: TGTGCCAGCAGTGAATCCCCCACGTACAATGAGCAGTTCTTC.

Many counts were recorded for this clonotype. The chain joins TRBV11-2 to TRBJ2-2; TRBD2 agrees at 7 bases. This CDR3 has 16 amino acids. The germline V gene has CDR1 SGHAT and CDR2 FQNNGV. Losses at the gene ends were 2 bases for V and 1 base for J; bases not matched to a gene: 4. CDR3 loop: CASSLRERGNTGELFF. CDR3 coding DNA: TGTGCCAGCAGCTTAAGGGAGCGGGGGAACACCGGGGAGCTGTTTTTT.

The rearrangement uses TRBV19 and TRBJ1-1; D unclear. Between the trimmed V and J ends, which lost 4 bases and 1 base, there was a span of 16 bases. The CDR3 contains 16 residues. Germline loops: CDR1 LNHDA, CDR2 SQIVND (reference sequence). This CDR3 reads CASSNPTRDPNTEAFF. The CDR3 DNA follows: TGTGCCAGTAGTAACCCCACTAGGGATCCGAACACTGAAGCTTTCTTT.

In its sample, this clonotype was seen many times. The chain joins TRBV12-3 or TRBV12-4 to TRBJ2-7, with 7 positions matching TRBD2. This CDR3 spans 15 amino acids. The ends lost 6 bases at V and 0 bases at J; junction bases unmatched: 8. CDR3 amino acids: CASSPGLPVSYEQYF. CDR3 nucleotides: TGTGCCAGCAGCCCGGGACTACCCGTCTCCTACGAGCAGTACTTC.

This clonotype appeared many times. V and J are TRBV7-6 and TRBJ1-1, with a weak D call TRBD1 (5 bases). CDR3 length: 15 amino acids. The V gene's germline CDR1 is SGHVS and CDR2 FNYEAQ. Trimming left V 5 bases short and J 1 base short, with 14 bases between. CDR3 sequence: CASSDYTTGNTEAFF. The CDR3 DNA reads TGTGCCAGCAGCGATTATACCACAGGGAACACTGAAGCTTTCTTT.

The chain is built from TRBV9 and TRBJ2-1, with 10 bases identical to TRBD1. Per germline, CDR1 SGDLS and CDR2 YYNGEE. The CDR3 contains 14 residues. V lost 5 bases, J lost 9 bases, and 8 bases stayed unmatched. The CDR3 region is CASRGQGPDGEQFF. The CDR3 coding sequence is TGTGCCAGCAGGGGACAGGGGCCGGACGGTGAGCAGTTCTTC.

This clonotype was detected once. V gene TRBV7-6 combines with J gene TRBJ1-4; D perhaps matches TRBD1 (5 bases). Germline V gene data show CDR1 as SGHVS and CDR2 as FNYEAQ. The CDR3 length is 15 residues. The V gene lost 3 bases and the J gene lost 2 bases, with 10 bases spanning the gap. CDR3 bases: TGTGCCAGCAGCTTGGGGGTTGGGACTAATGAAAAACTGTTTTTT. Its translation is CASSLGVGTNEKLFF.

This clonotype was picked up a small number of times. V gene TRBV7-2 combines with J gene TRBJ2-3, with 9 bases that match TRBD1. Trimming cost V 5 bases and J 3 bases; bases outside gene matches: 6. Germline-derived CDR1 and CDR2 are SGHTA and FQGNSA. The CDR3 spans 15 residues. The CDR3 nucleotides read TGTGCCAGCAGCGCCCCGGGACAGGGAACAGATACGCAGTATTTT. It encodes CASSAPGQGTDTQYF.

This chain connects TRBV7-4 to TRBJ1-4; D is perhaps TRBD1 (5 bases). V dropped 5 bases and J dropped 0 bases, with 7 bases sitting between them. CDR1 and CDR2 (germline): SGHVT, SQSDAQ. The CDR3 runs to 14 residues. The chain's CDR3 is CASSPRATNEKLFF. In nucleotides, the CDR3 is TGTGCCAGCAGCCCCAGGGCAACTAATGAAAAACTGTTTTTT.

This clonotype has more than one count but fewer than ten. V usage is TRBV11-1 and J usage is TRBJ2-7, with TRBD2 matching over 8 bases. The ends lost 1 base at V and 0 bases at J; junction bases unmatched: 5. This CDR3 comprises 16 residues. CDR1 SGHAT and CDR2 FQDESV come from the germline V gene (reference sequence). The CDR3 loop is CASSLVAGSSSYEQYF. The CDR3 DNA reads TGTGCCAGCAGCTTAGTAGCGGGGTCTTCCTCCTACGAGCAGTACTTC.

This chain joins TRBV19 and TRBJ1-1, with D possibly matching TRBD1 (5 bases). The CDR3 consists of 13 residues. V lost 5 bases and J lost 5, with 12 bases in between. Per germline, CDR1 LNHDA and CDR2 SQIVND (reference sequence). The CDR3 sequence: CASSPTEETEAFF. As DNA, the CDR3 is TGTGCCAGTAGTCCGACAGAGGAGACTGAAGCTTTCTTT.

V and J are TRBV5-1 and TRBJ2-1; TRBD2 matches 9 bases. The length of the CDR3 is 15 residues. J lost 5 bases, V lost 4 bases, and 7 bases had no gene match. CDR1 is SGHRS and CDR2 is YFSETQ in the germline V gene. The CDR3 spells CASSPVSGGNNEQFF. The CDR3 region has the DNA TGCGCCAGCAGCCCGGTTAGCGGGGGAAACAATGAGCAGTTCTTC.

Notes on this clonotype: The junction shows a germline mismatch at one end, possibly a read error. V is TRBV6-5 and J is TRBJ2-2; D is uncertain. Germline lookup yields CDR1 MNHEY and CDR2 SVGAGI. This CDR3 has 13 residues. The CDR3 DNA sequence: TGTGCCAGCAGTTACTCCAACAGCGGGGAGCTGTTTTTT. It encodes CASSYSNSGELFF.

This clonotype has just a few counts. The rearrangement joins TRBV7-8 to TRBJ2-3; D not certain. CDR3 length: 15 residues. V was pared by 4 bases and J by 3 bases, with 14 bases between. Germline CDR1 reads SGHVS; CDR2 reads FQNEAQ. The chain's CDR3 is CASSSGRQSTDTQYF. CDR3 bases: TGTGCCAGCAGCTCAGGAAGGCAGTCGACAGATACGCAGTATTTT.

The chain recombines TRBV12-3 or TRBV12-4 with TRBJ2-2; 9 positions agree with TRBD1. The junction had 13 bases not matched to a gene; V was cut back by 6 bases and J by 5 bases. The CDR3 consists of 17 residues. The CDR3 sequence is CASSPLLGTGSTGELFF. CDR3 bases: TGTGCCAGCAGCCCTTTATTGGGGACAGGGTCGACCGGGGAGCTGTTTTTT.